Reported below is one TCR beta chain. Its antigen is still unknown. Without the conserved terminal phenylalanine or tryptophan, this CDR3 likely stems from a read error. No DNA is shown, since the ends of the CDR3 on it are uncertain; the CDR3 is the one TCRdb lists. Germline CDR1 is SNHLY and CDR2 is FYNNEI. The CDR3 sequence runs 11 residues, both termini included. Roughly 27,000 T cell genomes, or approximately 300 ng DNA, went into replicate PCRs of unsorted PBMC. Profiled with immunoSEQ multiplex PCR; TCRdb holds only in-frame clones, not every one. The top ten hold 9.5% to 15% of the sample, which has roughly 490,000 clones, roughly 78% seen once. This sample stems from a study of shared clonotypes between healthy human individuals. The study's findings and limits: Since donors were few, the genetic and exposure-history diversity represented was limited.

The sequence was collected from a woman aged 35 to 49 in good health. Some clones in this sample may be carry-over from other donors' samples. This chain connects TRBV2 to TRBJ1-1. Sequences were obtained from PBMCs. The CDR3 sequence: CASSERETLDG.